Listed below are T cell receptor beta chains from one sample, sequenced in a study of T cell responses to AZD1222 COVID-19 vaccine. Profiling relied on immunoSEQ multiplex PCR, and the TCRdb table lists in-frame clones only, not all of them. The sample lists approximately 140,000 clones; under 95% were seen once. Sequenced here: peripheral blood, sampled on day 0 of AZD1222 vaccination. Receptors originate from an adult in good health. Both conserved end residues are part of each CDR3. The D gene is left open where the match is weak. Clone sizes are given selectively: once, few, many, or a class where the clone is expanded.

d_call clone_size j_call v_call cdr3_aa cdr3_nt
TRBD2 NA TRBJ2-1 TRBV27 CASRGLAGAGGEQFF TGTGCCAGCAGGGGACTAGCGGGGGCGGGAGGTGAGCAGTTCTTC
NA NA TRBJ1-3 TRBV28 CASSLRARFSGNTIYF TGTGCCAGCAGTCTAAGGGCCCGCTTCTCTGGAAACACCATATATTTT
TRBD1 NA TRBJ1-2 TRBV6-5 CASSPRQGTNYGYTF TGTGCCAGCAGTCCGCGACAGGGGACTAACTATGGCTACACCTTC
NA once TRBJ1-3 TRBV2 CASTGPYDGNTIYF TGTGCCAGCACCGGGCCCTACGATGGAAACACCATATATTTT
NA NA TRBJ1-1 TRBV25-1 CASSERRPGGGRNTEAFF TGTGCCAGCAGTGAAAGAAGGCCTGGTGGGGGCAGGAACACTGAAGCTTTCTTT
NA NA TRBJ2-7 TRBV4-2 CASSLKAGFDAEQYF TGTGCCAGCAGCCTCAAGGCGGGTTTTGATGCTGAGCAGTACTTC
NA NA TRBJ2-7 TRBV6-1 CASSESGEAFSEQYF TGTGCCAGCAGTGAGTCCGGGGAGGCGTTTAGCGAGCAGTACTTC
NA NA TRBJ1-1 TRBV12-3/TRBV12-4 CASSAGFTEAFF TGTGCCAGCAGCGCAGGGTTCACTGAAGCTTTCTTT
NA NA TRBJ2-7 TRBV5-8 CASSLARGGGPAYEQYF TGTGCCAGCAGCTTGGCCAGAGGAGGGGGCCCCGCTTACGAGCAGTACTTC
NA few TRBJ1-1 TRBV15 CATSRGQATHTEAFF TGTGCCACCAGCAGAGGACAGGCCACTCACACTGAAGCTTTCTTT
TRBD2 NA TRBJ2-7 TRBV25-1 CASSDGAGFDEQYF TGTGCCAGCAGTGATGGAGCGGGGTTCGACGAGCAGTACTTC
NA NA TRBJ1-5 TRBV19 CASRIGWGNQPQHF TGTGCCAGTCGCATTGGCTGGGGCAATCAGCCCCAGCATTTT
NA NA TRBJ2-2 TRBV28 CASRREDTGELFF TGTGCCAGCAGGAGGGAGGACACCGGGGAGCTGTTTTTT
NA NA TRBJ2-2 TRBV5-5 CASSSPHGVYGGELFF TGTGCCAGCAGCTCGCCTCATGGGGTATACGGCGGGGAGCTGTTTTTT
TRBD2 NA TRBJ2-5 TRBV5-4 CASSLDGGRPQETQYF TGTGCCAGCAGCTTGGACGGCGGGAGGCCCCAAGAGACCCAGTACTTC
TRBD1 NA TRBJ1-2 TRBV5-1 CASSLYGTGVGYTF TGCGCCAGCAGCTTGTATGGGACAGGGGTCGGCTACACCTTC
NA once TRBJ2-7 TRBV6-2/TRBV6-3 CASSTEAGYEQYF TGTGCCAGCAGCACCGAGGCGGGCTACGAGCAGTACTTC
TRBD1 NA TRBJ2-3 TRBV6-1 CASSEALTGRNTQYF TGTGCCAGCAGTGAAGCCCTGACAGGGAGAAATACGCAGTATTTT
TRBD1 NA TRBJ2-1 TRBV7-2 CASSQLGGTGIDEQFF TGTGCCAGCAGCCAATTAGGGGGGACAGGGATCGATGAGCAGTTCTTC
TRBD1 NA TRBJ1-5 TRBV4-1 CASSQENRGLRPQHF TGCGCCAGCAGCCAGGAAAACAGGGGGCTGCGGCCCCAGCATTTT
NA NA TRBJ2-3 TRBV28 CASTSGGVADTQYF TGTGCCAGCACCTCAGGTGGGGTGGCAGATACGCAGTATTTT
TRBD2 NA TRBJ2-1 TRBV4-1 CASSQDLAAYNEQFF TGCGCCAGCAGCCAAGATCTAGCGGCCTACAATGAGCAGTTCTTC